Listed here are 3 T cell receptor beta chains from one sample, sequenced in a study of T cells in Graves' hyperthyroidism and ophthalmopathy. Amplification targeted TCR beta CDR3 regions from RNA transcripts. Initially, a first-round RT-PCR of the TCR CDR3 employed the HTBI primer set. Each CDR3 protein is one row after TCRdb ran MiXCR on the multiplex PCR reads. The data contain around 35,000 distinct CDR3 sequences, 45% to 55% of them singletons. Sequences were obtained from blood. Receptors originate from a woman between 40 and 50 years old with Graves' ophthalmopathy.

This clonotype has only one observation. This sequence joins TRBV2 and TRBJ1-1; D gene unclear. Germline V gene sequence: CDR1 SNHLY, CDR2 FYNNEI. Trimming removed 11 bases at V and 10 bases at J, with 8 bases between. CDR3 length: 8 residues. CDR3 sequence (DNA): TGTGCCTGCATTACAGCTTTCTTT. Protein sequence: CACITAFF.

This clonotype was seen at least ten times. The genes are TRBV9 and TRBJ2-3; TRBD2 matches at 14 bases. The V and J ends lost 4 bases and 4 bases, in that order; junction bases with no gene match: 8. Germline lookup yields CDR1 SGDLS and CDR2 YYNGEE. This CDR3 is built from 17 residues. The chain's CDR3 is CASSPRLAGGPPDTQYF. The CDR3 DNA sequence: TGTGCCAGCAGCCCCCGACTAGCGGGAGGGCCCCCAGATACGCAGTATTTT.

This clonotype was counted a single time. V is TRBV20-1 and J is TRBJ1-5, with TRBD1 as a possible D gene (6 bases). Trimming removed 7 bases from V and 4 bases from J, with 17 bases in between. Germline values: CDR1 DFQATT, CDR2 SNEGSKA (reference sequence). The CDR3 sequence is 14 residues long. The DNA of the CDR3 is TGCAGTGTTAATACAGGGAGGGGTAATCAGCCCCAGCATTTT. It translates to CSVNTGRGNQPQHF.